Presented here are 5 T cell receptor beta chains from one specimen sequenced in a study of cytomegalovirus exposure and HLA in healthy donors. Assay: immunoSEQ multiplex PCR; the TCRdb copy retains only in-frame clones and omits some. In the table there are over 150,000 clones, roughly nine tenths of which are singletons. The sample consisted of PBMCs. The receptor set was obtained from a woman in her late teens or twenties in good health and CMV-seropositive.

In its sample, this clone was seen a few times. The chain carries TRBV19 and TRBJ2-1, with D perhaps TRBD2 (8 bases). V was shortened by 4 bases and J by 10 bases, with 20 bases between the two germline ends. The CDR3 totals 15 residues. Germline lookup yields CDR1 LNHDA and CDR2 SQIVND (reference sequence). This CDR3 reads CASSTGGGLVYEQFF. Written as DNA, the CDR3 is TGTGCCAGTAGTACAGGGGGGGGACTAGTCTACGAGCAGTTCTTC. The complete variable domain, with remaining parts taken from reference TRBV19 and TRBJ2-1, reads DGGITQSPKYLFRKEGQNVTLSCEQNLNHDAMYWYRQDPGQGLRLIYYSQIVNDFQKGDIAEGYSVSREKKESFPLTVTSAQKNPTAFYLCASSTGGGLVYEQFFGPGTRLTVL.

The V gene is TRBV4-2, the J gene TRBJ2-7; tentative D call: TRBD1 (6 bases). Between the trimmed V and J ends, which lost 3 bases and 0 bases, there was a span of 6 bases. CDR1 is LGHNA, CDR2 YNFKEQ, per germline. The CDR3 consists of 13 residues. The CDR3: CASSQGHSYEQYF. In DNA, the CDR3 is TGTGCCAGCAGCCAGGGACACTCCTACGAGCAGTACTTC.

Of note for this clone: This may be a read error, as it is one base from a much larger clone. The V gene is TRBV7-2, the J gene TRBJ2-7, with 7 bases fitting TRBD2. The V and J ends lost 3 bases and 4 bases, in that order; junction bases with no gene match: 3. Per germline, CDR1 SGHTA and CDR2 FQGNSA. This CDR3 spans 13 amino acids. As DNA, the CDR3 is TGTGCCAGCAGCTTCGGGAGGCGGTACGAGCAGTACTTC. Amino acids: CASSFGRRYEQYF.

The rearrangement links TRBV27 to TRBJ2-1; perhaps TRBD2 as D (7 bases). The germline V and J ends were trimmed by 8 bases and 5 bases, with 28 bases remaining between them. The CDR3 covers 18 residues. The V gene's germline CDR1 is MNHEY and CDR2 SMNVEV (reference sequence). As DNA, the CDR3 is TGTGCCAGCGGAAGGGGGTACGTAAGAACTAGCGCCCACAATGAGCAGTTCTTC. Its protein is CASGRGYVRTSAHNEQFF.

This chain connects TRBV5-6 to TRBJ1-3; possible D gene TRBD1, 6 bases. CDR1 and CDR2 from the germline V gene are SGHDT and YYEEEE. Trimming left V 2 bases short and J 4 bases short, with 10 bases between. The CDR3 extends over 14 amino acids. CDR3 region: CASSFWGLGNTIYF. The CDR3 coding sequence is TGTGCCAGCAGCTTTTGGGGGCTCGGAAACACCATATATTTT.